These T cell receptor beta chains were read from a single sample in a study of blood T cell repertoires in COVID-19. Here immunoSEQ multiplex PCR was the method, and the copy in TCRdb shows in-frame clones only, minus some. The data show about 180,000 clones, more than 85% seen once. The sample was peripheral blood. The receptors shown here come from a woman in her 30s with active or convalescent COVID-19. The CDR3 runs from the conserved cysteine through the conserved F or W. A D gene is named only where the DNA matches it firmly. The size of a clone is reported for some rows only, either as once, few or many, or as a class for expanded clones.

CDR3 protein	CDR3 DNA	J gene	CDR3 length	clone size	V gene	D gene
CASSPDRGLISNQPQHF	TGTGCCAGTAGTCCCGACAGGGGTCTCATTAGCAATCAGCCCCAGCATTTT	TRBJ1-5	17	.	TRBV19	TRBD1
CASSKGYIEGLWVGNGYTF	TGTGCCAGCAGCAAGGGCTATATCGAGGGATTGTGGGTCGGGAATGGCTACACCTTC	TRBJ1-2	19	.	TRBV21-1	.
CASSLGGPDTQYF	TGTGCCAGCAGCTTAGGGGGCCCAGATACGCAGTATTTT	TRBJ2-3	13	.	TRBV7-9	.
CASSPQGALNTIYF	TGCGCCAGCAGCCCCCAGGGGGCTTTAAACACCATATATTTT	TRBJ1-3	14	.	TRBV4-1	TRBD1
CASSLAAKWPAEAFF	TGTGCCAGCAGCTTGGCCGCCAAGTGGCCAGCTGAAGCTTTCTTT	TRBJ1-1	15	.	TRBV5-6	.
CASSLGQGRNNEQFF	TGTGCCAGCAGCTTGGGGCAGGGGCGTAACAATGAGCAGTTCTTC	TRBJ2-1	15	.	TRBV5-6	.
CASSSGTGLTDTQYF	TGTGCCAGCAGCTCCGGGACAGGGCTAACAGATACGCAGTATTTT	TRBJ2-3	15	.	TRBV5-8	TRBD1
CASSDRGNTEAFF	TGTGCCAGCAGTGACAGGGGGAACACTGAAGCTTTCTTT	TRBJ1-1	13	.	TRBV12-3/TRBV12-4	TRBD1
CASSYDRGLAGYTF	TGTGCCAGCAGCTACGACAGGGGGCTGGCTGGCTACACCTTC	TRBJ1-2	14	.	TRBV5-6	TRBD1
CARSSNTSDYTGELFF	TGTGCCAGAAGCAGCAACACTAGCGACTACACCGGGGAGCTGTTTTTT	TRBJ2-2	16	.	TRBV5-3	TRBD2
CASSPTRQGSNEQFF	TGTGCCAGCTCACCAACCCGACAGGGTTCTAATGAGCAGTTCTTC	TRBJ2-1	15	.	TRBV18	TRBD1
CASSQTGTGRNIQYF	TGTGCCAGCAGCCAGACCGGGACAGGGAGAAACATTCAGTACTTC	TRBJ2-4	15	.	TRBV3-1/TRBV3-2	TRBD1
CASSAFGEGGGEAYEQYF	TGTGCCAGCAGCGCGTTTGGGGAAGGGGGCGGAGAGGCCTACGAGCAGTACTTC	TRBJ2-7	18	.	TRBV13	TRBD1
CASSRTSGNYEQYF	TGTGCCAGCAGTAGGACTAGCGGGAACTACGAGCAGTACTTC	TRBJ2-7	14	.	TRBV28	TRBD2
CASAWTIDNSPLHF	TGTGCCAGCGCCTGGACAATAGATAATTCACCCCTCCACTTT	TRBJ1-6	14	.	TRBV6-5	.
CASSLYGLGGYNEQFF	TGCGCCAGCAGCTTGTATGGACTAGGGGGCTACAATGAGCAGTTCTTC	TRBJ2-1	16	.	TRBV5-1	.
CASSMKSYYEQYF	TGTGCCAGTAGTATGAAGTCCTACTACGAGCAGTACTTC	TRBJ2-7	13	.	TRBV19	.
CASSFRFGGSYEQYF	TGTGCCAGCAGCTTCCGGTTCGGCGGCTCCTACGAGCAGTACTTC	TRBJ2-7	15	.	TRBV11-3	.
CASSEGARADGYTF	TGTGCCAGCAGTGAAGGGGCCAGGGCGGATGGCTACACCTTC	TRBJ1-2	14	.	TRBV2	.
CASSPHRGGGYTF	TGTGCCAGCAGCCCCCACAGGGGAGGTGGCTACACCTTC	TRBJ1-2	13	.	TRBV3-1/TRBV3-2	TRBD1
CASSILSGNTIYF	TGTGCCAGTAGTATACTCTCCGGAAACACCATATATTTT	TRBJ1-3	13	.	TRBV19	.
CAIRPGGTDGETQYF	TGTGCCATCAGGCCAGGCGGGACGGACGGGGAGACCCAGTACTTC	TRBJ2-5	15	.	TRBV10-3	.
CASSWPGSSNQPQHF	TGTGCCAGCAGTTGGCCAGGGTCGAGCAATCAGCCCCAGCATTTT	TRBJ1-5	15	.	TRBV28	.
CASSPAYSNQPQHF	TGTGCCAGCAGCCCCGCCTATAGCAATCAGCCCCAGCATTTT	TRBJ1-5	14	.	TRBV3-1/TRBV3-2	.
CASSSPTGMNTEAFF	TGTGCCAGCAGCTCACCGACAGGGATGAACACTGAAGCTTTCTTT	TRBJ1-1	15	.	TRBV7-9	TRBD1
CASSYPGRTAEQFF	TGTGCCAGCAGTTACCCTGGGAGAACAGCGGAGCAGTTCTTC	TRBJ2-1	14	.	TRBV6-5	.
CSVDLLTEYQETQYF	TGCAGCGTTGACCTACTGACAGAGTACCAAGAGACCCAGTACTTC	TRBJ2-5	15	.	TRBV29-1	.
CASSSRTAQETQYF	TGTGCCAGCAGCTCTCGGACAGCACAAGAGACCCAGTACTTC	TRBJ2-5	14	once	TRBV7-2	.
CASSSLRTGDSYNEQFF	TGTGCCAGCAGTTCCCTTCGGACAGGAGACTCCTACAATGAGCAGTTCTTC	TRBJ2-1	17	few	TRBV28	TRBD1
CASSGTAEETQYF	TGTGCCAGCAGCGGGACTGCTGAAGAGACCCAGTACTTC	TRBJ2-5	13	.	TRBV2	.
CASGETDTQYF	TGTGCCAGTGGAGAAACAGATACGCAGTATTTT	TRBJ2-3	11	.	TRBV2	.
CASSEGSNQPQHF	TGTGCCAGTAGTGAGGGTAGCAATCAGCCCCAGCATTTT	TRBJ1-5	13	.	TRBV19	.
CASSEAGTVYEQYF	TGTGCCAGCAGCGAAGCCGGGACAGTCTACGAGCAGTACTTC	TRBJ2-7	14	.	TRBV11-2	TRBD1
CASSPGFSNQPQHF	TGTGCCAGCAGCCCCGGGTTCAGCAATCAGCCCCAGCATTTT	TRBJ1-5	14	.	TRBV7-9	.
CASSNGGGTYEQYF	TGTGCCAGCTCCAACGGGGGAGGGACCTACGAGCAGTACTTC	TRBJ2-7	14	.	TRBV27	TRBD2
CASRENGPSLESREQYF	TGTGCCAGCAGGGAAAACGGCCCGTCCCTAGAGTCACGGGAGCAGTACTTC	TRBJ2-7	17	.	TRBV4-2	.
CASSGEARNSPLHF	TGTGCCAGCAGTGGGGAGGCCAGAAATTCACCCCTCCACTTT	TRBJ1-6	14	.	TRBV2	.
CASRGAGTDTQYF	TGTGCCAGCAGGGGGGCAGGCACAGATACGCAGTATTTT	TRBJ2-3	13	.	TRBV6-5	.
CASSPSGYYGYTF	TGTGCCAGCAGTCCCTCAGGGTACTATGGCTACACCTTC	TRBJ1-2	13	.	TRBV12-3/TRBV12-4	.
CASSDGQYEQYF	TGCGCCAGCAGCGATGGACAGTACGAGCAGTACTTC	TRBJ2-7	12	.	TRBV4-1	.
CASSLWRGGLNQPQHF	TGTGCCAGCAGTTTATGGAGAGGGGGCCTTAATCAGCCCCAGCATTTT	TRBJ1-5	16	.	TRBV28	TRBD1
CASSLGTGNNEQFF	TGTGCCAGCAGCTTGGGGACAGGGAACAATGAGCAGTTCTTC	TRBJ2-1	14	.	TRBV5-5	TRBD1
CASTPGVYGSGNTIYF	TGTGCCAGTACCCCTGGAGTTTATGGGTCTGGAAACACCATATATTTT	TRBJ1-3	16	.	TRBV19	.
CASSLEGRGRADTQYF	TGTGCCAGCAGCTTAGAAGGCAGGGGGCGCGCAGATACGCAGTATTTT	TRBJ2-3	16	.	TRBV7-2	TRBD1
CASSSYMDYGYTF	TGTGCCAGCAGTTCATACATGGACTATGGCTACACCTTC	TRBJ1-2	13	once	TRBV9	.
CASSKIRSGKRVMANYGYTF	TGTGCCAGCAGCAAGATCAGATCGGGGAAGCGTGTCATGGCCAACTATGGCTACACCTTC	TRBJ1-2	20	once	TRBV21-1	.
CASSLNGRAADTQYF	TGTGCCAGCAGTTTAAACGGGAGGGCCGCAGATACGCAGTATTTT	TRBJ2-3	15	.	TRBV27	TRBD2
CASSVRDRGNAEAFF	TGTGCCAGCAGCGTCCGGGACAGGGGGAACGCTGAAGCTTTCTTT	TRBJ1-1	15	.	TRBV9	TRBD1
CSASAGNTIYF	TGCAGTGCTAGCGCTGGAAACACCATATATTTT	TRBJ1-3	11	.	TRBV20-1	.